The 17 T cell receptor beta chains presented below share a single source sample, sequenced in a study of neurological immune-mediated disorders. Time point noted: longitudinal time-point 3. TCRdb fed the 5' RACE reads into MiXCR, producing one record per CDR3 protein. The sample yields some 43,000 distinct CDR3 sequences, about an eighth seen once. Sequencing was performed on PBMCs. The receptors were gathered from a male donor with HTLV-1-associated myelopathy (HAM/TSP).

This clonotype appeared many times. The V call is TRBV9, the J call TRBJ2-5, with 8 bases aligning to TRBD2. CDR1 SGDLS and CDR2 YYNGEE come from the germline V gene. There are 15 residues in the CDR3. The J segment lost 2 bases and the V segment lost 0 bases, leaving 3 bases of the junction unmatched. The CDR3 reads CASSVVPGGQETQYF. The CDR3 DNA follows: TGTGCCAGCAGCGTAGTTCCGGGGGGGCAAGAGACCCAGTACTTC.

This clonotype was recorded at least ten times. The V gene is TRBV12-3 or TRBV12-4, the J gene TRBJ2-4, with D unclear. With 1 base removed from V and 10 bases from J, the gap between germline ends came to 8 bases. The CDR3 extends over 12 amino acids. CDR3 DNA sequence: TGTGCCAGCAGTTTAGTCCGGATAATTCAGTACTTC. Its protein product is CASSLVRIIQYF.

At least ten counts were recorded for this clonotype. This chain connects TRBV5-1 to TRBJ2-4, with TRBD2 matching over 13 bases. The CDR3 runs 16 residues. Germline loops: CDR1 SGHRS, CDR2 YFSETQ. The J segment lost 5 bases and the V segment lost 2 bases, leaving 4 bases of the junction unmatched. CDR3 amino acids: CASSFGTSGAQNIQYF. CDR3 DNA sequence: TGCGCCAGCAGCTTCGGGACTAGCGGGGCCCAAAACATTCAGTACTTC.

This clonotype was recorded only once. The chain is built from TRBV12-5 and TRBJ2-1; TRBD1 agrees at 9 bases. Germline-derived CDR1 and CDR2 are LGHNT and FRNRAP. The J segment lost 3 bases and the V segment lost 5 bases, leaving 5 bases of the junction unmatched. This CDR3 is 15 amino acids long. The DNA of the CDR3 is TGTGCTAGTGGTCTCGACAGGGGGATCTACAATGAGCAGTTCTTC. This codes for CASGLDRGIYNEQFF. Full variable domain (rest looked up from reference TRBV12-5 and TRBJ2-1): DARVTQTPRHKVTEMGQEVTMRCQPILGHNTVFWYRQTMMQGLELLAYFRNRAPLDDSGMPKDRFSAEMPDATLATLKIQPSEPRDSAVYFCASGLDRGIYNEQFFGPGTRLTVL.

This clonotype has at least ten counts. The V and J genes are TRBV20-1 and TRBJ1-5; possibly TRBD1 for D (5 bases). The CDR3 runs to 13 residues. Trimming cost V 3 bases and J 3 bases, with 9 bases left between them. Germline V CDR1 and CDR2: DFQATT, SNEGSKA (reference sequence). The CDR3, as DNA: TGCAGTGCTAGCGGACACCCCAATCAGCCCCAGCATTTT. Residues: CSASGHPNQPQHF.

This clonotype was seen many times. The CDR3 loop is CASSPEETQYF. In DNA, the CDR3 is TGTGCCAGCTCACCGGAAGAGACCCAGTACTTC. V and J are TRBV18 and TRBJ2-5; no reliable D call. V was trimmed by 3 bases and J by 3 bases, leaving 2 bases between them. CDR1 is KGHSH and CDR2 is LQKENI in the germline V gene. The CDR3 runs 11 residues.

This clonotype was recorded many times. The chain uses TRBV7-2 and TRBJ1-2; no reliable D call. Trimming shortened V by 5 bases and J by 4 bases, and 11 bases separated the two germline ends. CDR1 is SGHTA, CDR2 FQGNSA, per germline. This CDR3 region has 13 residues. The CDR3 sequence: CASSIGLSYGYTF. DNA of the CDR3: TGTGCCAGCAGCATCGGCCTCAGCTATGGCTACACCTTC.

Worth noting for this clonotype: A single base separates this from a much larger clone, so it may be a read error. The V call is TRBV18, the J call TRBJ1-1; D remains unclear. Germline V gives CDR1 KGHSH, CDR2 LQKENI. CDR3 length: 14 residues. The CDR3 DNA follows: TGTGCCAGCTCACCACCAGGGCGGAACACTGAATCTTTCTTT. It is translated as CASSPPGRNTESFF. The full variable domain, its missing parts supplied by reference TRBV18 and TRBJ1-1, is NAGVMQNPRHLVRRRGQEARLRCSPMKGHSHVYWYRQLPEEGLKFMVYLQKENIIDESGMPKERFSAEFPKEGPSILRIQQVVRGDSAAYFCASSPPGRNTESFFGQGTRLTVV.

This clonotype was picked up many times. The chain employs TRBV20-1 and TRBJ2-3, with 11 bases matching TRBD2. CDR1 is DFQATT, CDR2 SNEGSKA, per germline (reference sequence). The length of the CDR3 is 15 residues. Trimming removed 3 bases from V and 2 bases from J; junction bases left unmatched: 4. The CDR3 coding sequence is TGCAGTGCTAGGGGGACTAGCGGCTACACAGATACGCAGTATTTT. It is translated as CSARGTSGYTDTQYF.

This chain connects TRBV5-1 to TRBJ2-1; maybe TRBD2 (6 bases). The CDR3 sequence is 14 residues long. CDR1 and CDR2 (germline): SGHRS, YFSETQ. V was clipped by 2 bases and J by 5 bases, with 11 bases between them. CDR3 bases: TGCGCCAGCAGCTTAGGGGACTTTAACAATGAGCAGTTCTTC. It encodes CASSLGDFNNEQFF.

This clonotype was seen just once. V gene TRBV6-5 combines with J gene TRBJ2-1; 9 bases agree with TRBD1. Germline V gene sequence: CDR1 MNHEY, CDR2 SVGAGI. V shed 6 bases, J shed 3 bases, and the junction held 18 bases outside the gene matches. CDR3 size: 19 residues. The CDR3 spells CASRSDRGGSTTFYNEQFF. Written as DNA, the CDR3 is TGTGCCAGCAGGTCCGACAGGGGGGGATCAACAACCTTCTACAATGAGCAGTTCTTC.

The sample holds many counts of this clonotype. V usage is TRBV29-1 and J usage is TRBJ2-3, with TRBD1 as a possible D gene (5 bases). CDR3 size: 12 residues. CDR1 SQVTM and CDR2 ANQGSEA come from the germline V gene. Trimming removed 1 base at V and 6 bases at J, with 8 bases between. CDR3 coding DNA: TGCAGCGTTGAAGGGGGCAGCGATACGCAGTATTTT. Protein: CSVEGGSDTQYF.

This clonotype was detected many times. CDR3 amino acids: CASSYRDSTNNSPLHF. The CDR3 DNA sequence: TGTGCCAGCAGTTACCGGGACAGCACCAATAATTCACCCCTCCACTTT. The chain has TRBV6-5 and TRBJ1-6; 7 bases line up with TRBD1. Unmatched junction bases numbered 6, after V lost 2 bases and J lost 5 bases. Germline V CDR1 and CDR2: MNHEY, SVGAGI. The CDR3 is 16 amino acids.

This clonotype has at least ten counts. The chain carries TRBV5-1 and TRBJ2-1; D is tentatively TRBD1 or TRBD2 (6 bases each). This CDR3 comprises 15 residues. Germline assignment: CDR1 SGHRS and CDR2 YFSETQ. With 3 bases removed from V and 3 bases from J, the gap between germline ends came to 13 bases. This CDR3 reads CASSSEGGLYNEQFF. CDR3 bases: TGCGCCAGCAGCTCTGAGGGGGGCCTCTACAATGAGCAGTTCTTC.

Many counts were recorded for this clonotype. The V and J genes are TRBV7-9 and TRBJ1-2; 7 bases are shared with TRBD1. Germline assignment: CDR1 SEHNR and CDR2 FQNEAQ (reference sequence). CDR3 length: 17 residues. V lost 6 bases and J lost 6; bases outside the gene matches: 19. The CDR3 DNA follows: TGTGCCAGCAGTCCCCGCAAGGGACAGTTCAGCCAAAATGGCTACACCTTC. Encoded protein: CASSPRKGQFSQNGYTF.

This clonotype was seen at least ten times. For the CDR3, the DNA is TGCAGTGCTAGAGTCCCTTCGGGGAATGAGCAGTTCTTC. It yields the protein CSARVPSGNEQFF. This chain uses TRBV20-1 with TRBJ2-1; D may be TRBD2 (5 bases). CDR1 and CDR2 from the germline V gene are DFQATT and SNEGSKA (reference sequence). The V end lost 1 base, the J end lost 7 bases, and 11 bases lay between the germline ends. The CDR3 is 13 residues long.

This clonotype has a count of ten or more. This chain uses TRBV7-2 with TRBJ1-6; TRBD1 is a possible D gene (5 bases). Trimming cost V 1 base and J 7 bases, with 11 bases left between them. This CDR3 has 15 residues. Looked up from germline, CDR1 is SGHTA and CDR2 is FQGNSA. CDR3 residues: CASSLEPQGNSPLHF. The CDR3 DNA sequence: TGTGCCAGCAGCTTAGAGCCTCAGGGAAATTCACCCCTCCACTTT. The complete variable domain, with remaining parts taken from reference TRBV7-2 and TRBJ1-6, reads GAGVSQSPSNKVTEKGKDVELRCDPISGHTALYWYRQSLGQGLEFLIYFQGNSAPDKSGLPSDRFSAERTGGSVSTLTIQRTQQEDSAVYLCASSLEPQGNSPLHFGNGTRLTVT.